Listed here is a single T cell receptor (beta chain). Its antigen remains unknown. Amplification of the TCR beta CDR3 regions used RNA transcripts (as template). An initial RT-PCR round employing HTBI primers preceded a second-round multiplex PCR. TCRdb analysed the multiplex PCR reads with MiXCR anew, one entry per CDR3 protein. The sample holds hundreds of thousands of distinct CDR3 sequences; 20% to 25% are singletons and the top ten take 2.5% to 3.5%. The data belong to a study of Graves' ophthalmopathy and Graves' hyperthyroidism. Findings of the study overall: A 13-signature model separated ophthalmopathy from stable hyperthyroidism, about 91% sensitivity, around 78% specificity.

Germline-derived CDR1 and CDR2 are MNHEY and SMNVEV (reference sequence). CDR3 length equals 15 residues. With 1 base clipped from V and 8 bases from J, the junction kept 10 bases outside the gene matches. The J gene is TRBJ1-2, the V gene TRBV27, with 7 bases lining up with TRBD1. Sequencing input: peripheral blood. The receptor's source is a woman younger than 30 with stable Graves' hyperthyroidism. DNA of the CDR3: TGTGCCAGCAGTTTATTTCCGACAGGGTTCTACGGCTACACCTTC. This gives the protein CASSLFPTGFYGYTF.